Each of the 29 T cell receptor beta chains below was sequenced from the same sample in a study of shared clonotypes between healthy human individuals. Assay used: immunoSEQ multiplex PCR; TCRdb lists only in-frame clones, some missing. The sample holds roughly 680,000 clones; just under 75% are singletons and the top ten take under 2%. The specimen sequenced was memory CD4+ T cells sorted from blood. Described subset: CD45RA-negative fraction. All receptors come from a woman aged 25 to 39 in good health.

This chain uses TRBV28 with TRBJ1-1; no reliable D call. Germline lookup yields CDR1 MDHEN and CDR2 SYDVKM. CDR3 length: 18 amino acids. Trimming cost V 7 bases and J 0 bases, with 24 bases left between them. The CDR3 reads CASTRRLGYTGMNTEAFF. DNA of the CDR3: TGTGCCAGCACCAGAAGGTTAGGCTACACCGGTATGAACACTGAAGCTTTCTTT.

This clone was seen at least ten times. The rearrangement joins TRBV6-5 to TRBJ2-2; TRBD1 is a possible D gene (6 bases). The CDR3 covers 13 residues. V was clipped by 9 bases and J by 2 bases, with 10 bases between them. Per germline, CDR1 MNHEY and CDR2 SVGAGI. For the CDR3, the DNA is TGTGCCAGGCGACAGGTTAACACCGGGGAGCTGTTTTTT. This encodes CARRQVNTGELFF.

The V and J genes are TRBV5-1 and TRBJ2-1, with D hard to call. This CDR3 has 14 amino acids. Trimming pared 6 bases from V and 0 bases from J, leaving 10 bases between. CDR1 SGHRS and CDR2 YFSETQ come from the germline V gene. Here the CDR3 reads CASNLQSSYNEQFF. The CDR3 coding sequence is TGCGCCAGCAATCTTCAGAGCTCCTACAATGAGCAGTTCTTC.

The chain couples TRBV10-3 to TRBJ2-7; TRBD1 aligns across 12 bases. This CDR3 region has 16 residues. The ends lost 4 bases at V and 6 bases at J; junction bases unmatched: 10. Germline V lookup: CDR1 ENHRY, CDR2 SYGVKD. The CDR3 DNA sequence: TGTGCCATCAGTGCGTTCCCGGGACAGGGGGCTGGCGAGCAGTACTTC. Residues: CAISAFPGQGAGEQYF.

V is TRBV5-1 and J is TRBJ1-2; possible D gene TRBD1, 5 bases. This CDR3 is built from 19 residues. Looked up from germline, CDR1 is SGHRS and CDR2 is YFSETQ. With 0 bases removed from V and 5 bases from J, the gap between germline ends came to 26 bases. The CDR3 DNA reads as TGCGCCAGCAGCTTGGCCGGGGGTAGAGGGGAAAATCGGGCTTATGGCTACACCTTC. Translating gives CASSLAGGRGENRAYGYTF.

This chain connects TRBV25-1 to TRBJ2-7, with unresolved D. Germline assignment: CDR1 MGHDK and CDR2 SYGVNS. The germline V and J ends were trimmed by 2 bases and 4 bases, with 12 bases remaining between them. The length of the CDR3 is 14 residues. CDR3 in DNA: TGTGCCAGCAGTGAAAGAGGCGAAGCTTACGAGCAGTACTTC. It is translated as CASSERGEAYEQYF.

The chain couples TRBV2 to TRBJ2-3, with 9 positions matching TRBD1. The CDR3 contains 15 residues. From germline, CDR1 is SNHLY and CDR2 FYNNEI. V was clipped by 6 bases and J by 6 bases; unmatched bases: 10. For the CDR3, the DNA is TGTGCCAGCAGGCTACTCGACAGGGGGGAGGATACGCAGTATTTT. This translates into CASRLLDRGEDTQYF.

The chain uses TRBV16 and TRBJ2-3; TRBD2 matches 10 bases. This CDR3 spans 19 amino acids. Germline CDR1 and CDR2: KGHSY and FQNENV. V shed 2 bases, J shed 0 bases, and the junction held 11 bases outside the gene matches. The CDR3 nucleotides read TGTGCCAGCAGCCAAAGAGTCCCTAGCGGGAGTTTGAGCACAGATACGCAGTATTTT. This gives the protein CASSQRVPSGSLSTDTQYF.

The chain links TRBV28 to TRBJ2-2; 15 bases fit TRBD2. CDR1 is MDHEN and CDR2 is SYDVKM in the germline V gene. V trimming: 6 bases; J trimming: 1 base; junction bases outside the gene matches: 6. This CDR3 spans 18 amino acids. CDR3 amino acids: CASSAGGLAGGNTGELFF. CDR3 in DNA: TGTGCCAGCAGCGCCGGGGGACTAGCGGGAGGGAACACCGGGGAGCTGTTTTTT. Supplemented by reference TRBV28 and TRBJ2-2, the full variable domain reads DVKVTQSSRYLVKRTGEKVFLECVQDMDHENMFWYRQDPGLGLRLIYFSYDVKMKEKGDIPEGYSVSREKKERFSLILESASTNQTSMYLCASSAGGLAGGNTGELFFGEGSRLTVL.

The chain combines TRBV7-7 with TRBJ2-7, with TRBD2 as a possible D gene (5 bases). This CDR3 spans 15 amino acids. V lost 5 bases, J lost 1 base, and 15 bases lay in between. Germline CDR1 reads SSHAT; CDR2 reads FNYEAQ (reference sequence). The CDR3 sequence: CASSPGPGSSYEQYF. The CDR3, as DNA: TGTGCCAGCAGCCCGGGTCCTGGGAGTTCCTACGAGCAGTACTTC.

The chain couples TRBV6-1 to TRBJ1-4, with D possibly being TRBD1 (5 bases). The CDR3 is made up of 14 amino acids. Germline assignment: CDR1 MNHNS and CDR2 SASEGT. The ends were cut back, 6 bases at V and 0 bases at J, with 8 bases in the middle. CDR3 residues: CASSDSTTNEKLFF. DNA for the CDR3: TGTGCCAGCAGCGACAGTACAACTAATGAAAAACTGTTTTTT.

The chain employs TRBV27 and TRBJ2-1; D unresolved. CDR3 length: 12 residues. CDR1 is MNHEY, CDR2 SMNVEV, per germline (reference sequence). V gave up 10 bases and J gave up 0 bases, with 7 bases separating them. In nucleotides, the CDR3 is TGTGCCACCACGAGCTCCTACAATGAGCAGTTCTTC. Its protein product is CATTSSYNEQFF.

This CDR3 reads CASSPGTIDQPQHF. The CDR3 DNA reads as TGTGCCAGCTCCCCCGGGACAATCGATCAGCCCCAGCATTTT. This chain joins TRBV18 and TRBJ1-5, with a tentative D call TRBD1 (6 bases). The germline CDR1 and CDR2 sequences are KGHSH and LQKENI. The V and J ends lost 6 bases and 5 bases respectively, with 14 bases between them. The CDR3 has 14 amino acids.

This clone was counted once. The chain has TRBV18 and TRBJ1-5; 8 positions agree with TRBD1. V dropped 4 bases and J dropped 0; count of bases not matched to a gene: 2. From germline, CDR1 is KGHSH and CDR2 LQKENI. The CDR3 is 15 residues long. CDR3 coding DNA: TGTGCCAGCTCACTACAGGGGGATAGCAATCAGCCCCAGCATTTT. It yields the protein CASSLQGDSNQPQHF.

The CDR3 nucleotides are TGTGCCAGCAAGTCCCGGGGACAAGCTAATGAAAAACTGTTTTTT. Translating gives CASKSRGQANEKLFF. The genes are TRBV28 and TRBJ1-4, with a tentative D call TRBD1 (6 bases). This CDR3 region has 15 residues. Germline CDR1 and CDR2: MDHEN and SYDVKM. Trimming pared 7 bases from V and 3 bases from J, leaving 15 bases between.

The J gene is TRBJ2-5, the V gene TRBV7-2; 13 bases align to TRBD2. From germline, CDR1 is SGHTA and CDR2 FQGNSA. V lost 5 bases, J lost 5 bases, and 14 bases stayed unmatched. The CDR3 length is 18 residues. The CDR3 nucleotides are TGTGCCAGCAGCCCGGCCGGGACTAGCGGGAAAGGGGAGGAGACCCAGTACTTC. Amino acid sequence: CASSPAGTSGKGEETQYF. The variable domain in full, with the rest retrieved from reference TRBV7-2 and TRBJ2-5, is GAGVSQSPSNKVTEKGKDVELRCDPISGHTALYWYRQSLGQGLEFLIYFQGNSAPDKSGLPSDRFSAERTGGSVSTLTIQRTQQEDSAVYLCASSPAGTSGKGEETQYFGPGTRLLVL.

The chain joins TRBV10-3 to TRBJ2-1; D perhaps matches TRBD2 (6 bases). This CDR3 has 14 amino acids. Germline CDR1 and CDR2: ENHRY and SYGVKD. Trimming removed 1 base from V and 7 bases from J, with 11 bases in between. CDR3 loop: CAISEWDGGNEQFF. The CDR3 bases are TGTGCCATCAGTGAGTGGGACGGGGGAAATGAGCAGTTCTTC.

This rearrangement joins TRBV27 to TRBJ2-7; TRBD2 aligns across 9 bases. V trimming: 8 bases; J trimming: 2 bases; junction bases outside the gene matches: 13. There are 16 residues in the CDR3. Germline loops: CDR1 MNHEY, CDR2 SMNVEV (reference sequence). CDR3 nucleotides: TGTGCCAGCTCACTCTTAATAGCGGGGGTCACCTACGAGCAGTACTTC. Translating it yields CASSLLIAGVTYEQYF.

The chain couples TRBV27 to TRBJ1-5, with a possible D match to TRBD1 (6 bases). The CDR3 consists of 17 residues. Germline V gene data show CDR1 as MNHEY and CDR2 as SMNVEV (reference sequence). V was shortened by 3 bases and J by 6 bases, with 21 bases between the two germline ends. CDR3 amino acids: CASSLWGASAGPQPQHF. The CDR3 DNA reads TGTGCCAGCAGTTTGTGGGGGGCCTCAGCAGGGCCTCAGCCCCAGCATTTT.

The rearrangement uses TRBV27 and TRBJ1-5; D gene unclear. Germline loops: CDR1 MNHEY, CDR2 SMNVEV (reference sequence). This CDR3 region has 14 residues. Deletions cut 0 bases from V and 6 bases from J, with 9 bases between. The CDR3 region has the DNA TGTGCCAGCAGTTTATCGATTCCCGGTCAGCCCCAGCATTTT. It specifies CASSLSIPGQPQHF.

J is TRBJ2-5 and V is TRBV7-3; D might be TRBD1 (6 bases). Trimming took 3 bases from V and 3 from J, leaving 8 bases between them. This CDR3 contains 13 residues. CDR1 is SGHTA and CDR2 is FQGTGA in the germline V gene. The CDR3, as DNA: TGTGCCAGCAGCTTGGACAGAGAAGAGACCCAGTACTTC. This gives the protein CASSLDREETQYF. The whole variable domain, remainder taken from reference TRBV7-3 and TRBJ2-5, is GAGVSQTPSNKVTEKGKYVELRCDPISGHTALYWYRQSLGQGPEFLIYFQGTGAADDSGLPNDRFFAVRPEGSVSTLKIQRTERGDSAVYLCASSLDREETQYFGPGTRLLVL.

The V call is TRBV6-1, the J call TRBJ1-4, with D possibly matching TRBD1 (5 bases). There are 13 residues in the CDR3. CDR1 and CDR2 from the germline V gene are MNHNS and SASEGT. Trimming removed 10 bases at V and 4 bases at J, with 13 bases between. The CDR3 DNA follows: TGTGCCACCGCAGGGAAAGTTAATGAAAAACTGTTTTTT. It specifies CATAGKVNEKLFF.

This clone showed up just a few times. This chain uses TRBV5-1 with TRBJ2-3; no firm D call. Germline-derived CDR1 and CDR2 are SGHRS and YFSETQ. This CDR3 is built from 14 residues. The V end was cut by 6 bases, the J end by 3 bases, with 14 bases between. CDR3 coding DNA: TGCGCCAGCACCCCTGGTGGGGAAACAGATACGCAGTATTTT. It specifies CASTPGGETDTQYF.

The V gene is TRBV7-2, the J gene TRBJ2-7; D possibly matches TRBD1 or TRBD2 (6 bases each). The CDR3 contains 15 residues. V lost 4 bases and J 12 bases, leaving 25 bases between the germline ends. CDR1 is SGHTA and CDR2 is FQGNSA in the germline V gene. CDR3 DNA sequence: TGTGCCAGCAGCTCCCGGACAGCGGGTCCCAGGAACCGGTACTTC. This sequence encodes CASSSRTAGPRNRYF.

The rearrangement links TRBV4-2 to TRBJ2-1; 7 nucleotides line up with TRBD1. This CDR3 is 17 amino acids long. From germline, CDR1 is LGHNA and CDR2 YNFKEQ. Trimming took 2 bases from V and 7 from J; bases not matched to a gene: 14. The DNA of the CDR3 is TGTGCCAGCAGCCAACAATCTGGGGACAGCGATTGGAATGAGCAGTTCTTC. Translating gives CASSQQSGDSDWNEQFF.

The chain is built from TRBV5-1 and TRBJ2-5; 8 nucleotides agree with TRBD1. The CDR3 contains 15 residues. CDR1 and CDR2 (germline): SGHRS, YFSETQ. V lost 0 bases to trimming and J lost 3 bases; unmatched junction nucleotides: 4. The CDR3 region is CASSLVSGGEETQYF. CDR3 DNA sequence: TGCGCCAGCAGCTTGGTTTCAGGGGGCGAAGAGACCCAGTACTTC.

The genes are TRBV5-6 and TRBJ2-1; D possibly corresponds to TRBD2 (5 bases). CDR1 SGHDT and CDR2 YYEEEE come from the germline V gene. CDR3 length: 16 residues. V was clipped by 0 bases and J by 0 bases, with 10 bases between them. The CDR3 region is CASSLVSAVSYNEQFF. The CDR3 region has the DNA TGTGCCAGCAGCTTGGTCTCAGCGGTCTCCTACAATGAGCAGTTCTTC.

The chain links TRBV5-1 to TRBJ1-3; D call uncertain. CDR1 is SGHRS, CDR2 YFSETQ, per germline. The V gene lost 4 bases and the J gene lost 0 bases, with 8 bases spanning the gap. The CDR3 is 14 residues long. This CDR3 is CASSGSVSGNTIYF. The CDR3 DNA is TGCGCCAGCAGCGGGAGCGTCTCTGGAAACACCATATATTTT.

In this sample, this clone turned up once. The genes are TRBV4-1 and TRBJ2-1; no clear D. The CDR3 is 17 residues long. Germline V gene sequence: CDR1 MGHRA, CDR2 YSYEKL. V lost 0 bases and J lost 2, with 14 bases in between. The CDR3 sequence is CASSQEQWLDAYNEQFF. For the CDR3, the DNA is TGCGCCAGCAGCCAAGAGCAGTGGTTGGATGCCTACAATGAGCAGTTCTTC.